Below, 23 T cell receptor beta chains from the same sample are listed, as sequenced in a study of T cells after somatic rescue of genetic block. The repertoire was sequenced with immunoSEQ multiplex PCR; TCRdb's copy has only in-frame clones and lacks some. Of 13,000 to 15,000 clones detected, 72% appear once; the ten largest clones hold 14%. Input material: peripheral blood mononuclear cells (PBMCs). The receptors derive from a boy aged 10-17 years.

The rearrangement joins TRBV28 to TRBJ2-3; D is possibly TRBD1 or TRBD2 (6 bases each). Trimming took off 10 bases at V and 1 base at J, with 18 bases between the two ends. Germline values: CDR1 MDHEN, CDR2 SYDVKM. The CDR3 runs 15 residues. The CDR3 region is CAIREGGVGTDTQYF. The CDR3 coding sequence is TGTGCCATCCGTGAGGGGGGCGTCGGCACAGATACGCAGTATTTT. Full variable domain (outside the CDR3, taken from reference TRBV28 and TRBJ2-3): DVKVTQSSRYLVKRTGEKVFLECVQDMDHENMFWYRQDPGLGLRLIYFSYDVKMKEKGDIPEGYSVSREKKERFSLILESASTNQTSMYLCAIREGGVGTDTQYFGPGTRLTVL.

The J gene is TRBJ1-6, the V gene TRBV5-1; 11 bases fit TRBD1. Germline lookup yields CDR1 SGHRS and CDR2 YFSETQ. The V segment lost 3 bases and the J segment 3 bases; nucleotides outside the gene matches: 5. CDR3 length: 17 amino acids. The CDR3 DNA is TGCGCCAGCAGCTCCCGGACAGGGGGCCTCTATAATTCACCCCTCCACTTT. Protein sequence: CASSSRTGGLYNSPLHF.

The V call is TRBV7-3, the J call TRBJ2-3, with D possibly TRBD2 on 6 matching bases. In germline, CDR1 is SGHTA, CDR2 FQGTGA. This CDR3 is 15 amino acids long. V was cut by 5 bases and J by 1 base, with 13 bases left in between. CDR3 amino acids: CASSLLASRTDTQYF. The CDR3 DNA sequence: TGTGCCAGCAGCCTACTAGCCAGTCGCACAGATACGCAGTATTTT.

CDR3 bases: TGTGCCAGCAGACCACGGGGGGGCTGGGACACCGGGGAGCTGTTTTTT. Protein: CASRPRGGWDTGELFF. The chain carries TRBV27 and TRBJ2-2, with 8 bases that match TRBD2. CDR3 length: 16 amino acids. Germline CDR1 reads MNHEY; CDR2 reads SMNVEV (reference sequence). The V and J ends lost 6 bases and 3 bases, in that order; junction bases with no gene match: 9.

The chain links TRBV18 to TRBJ2-3, with no clear D. This CDR3 is built from 12 residues. The V end was cut by 6 bases, the J end by 6 bases, with 10 bases between. Germline V gene sequence: CDR1 KGHSH, CDR2 LQKENI. CDR3 sequence: CASSQVGDTQYF. CDR3 nucleotides: TGTGCCAGCTCGCAAGTGGGGGATACGCAGTATTTT.

The J gene is TRBJ2-3, the V gene TRBV11-3; the D is unclear. The CDR3 contains 12 residues. The germline CDR1 and CDR2 sequences are SGHNT and YENEEA. Deletions cut 3 bases from V and 11 bases from J, with 12 bases between. For the CDR3, the DNA is TGTGCCAGCAGCTTTGCAGGAGACTTGCAGTATTTT. Protein: CASSFAGDLQYF.

The rearrangement uses TRBV6-6 and TRBJ1-1; unclear D gene. The CDR3 has 14 amino acids. Germline V gene data show CDR1 as MNHNY and CDR2 as SVGAGI (reference sequence). V was pared by 2 bases and J by 1 base, with 8 bases between. The CDR3: CASSYGLPNTEAFF. In nucleotides, the CDR3 is TGTGCCAGCAGTTACGGGCTCCCGAACACTGAAGCTTTCTTT.

This clone has only one observation. J is TRBJ2-5 and V is TRBV4-1, with 8 bases fitting TRBD2. Per germline, CDR1 MGHRA and CDR2 YSYEKL. This CDR3 has 16 amino acids. The V segment lost 1 base and the J segment 5 bases; nucleotides outside the gene matches: 9. The CDR3 coding sequence is TGCGCCAGCAGCCAAGCTAGAGCGGGGGATTACGAGACCCAGTACTTC. It specifies CASSQARAGDYETQYF.

This clone was seen a handful of times. The chain links TRBV29-1 to TRBJ1-1; D perhaps matches TRBD1 (5 bases). The CDR3 covers 14 residues. Germline CDR1 is SQVTM and CDR2 is ANQGSEA. The V and J ends lost 3 bases and 5 bases respectively, with 16 bases between them. DNA of the CDR3: TGCAGCGTTGACTTGAGGGGTGCGGGGACTGAAGCTTTCTTT. It encodes CSVDLRGAGTEAFF.

The CDR3 nucleotides read TGTGCCAGCAGCTTGACTAGCGGGGGGCTCACAGATACGCAGTATTTT. Residues: CASSLTSGGLTDTQYF. The chain has TRBV11-3 and TRBJ2-3; 13 nucleotides align to TRBD2. This CDR3 comprises 16 residues. CDR1 SGHNT and CDR2 YENEEA come from the germline V gene. V lost 3 bases and J lost 2; bases outside the gene matches: 2.

Only one count was recorded for this clone. The chain has TRBV13 and TRBJ1-4; D might be TRBD1 (5 bases). The CDR3 is 19 residues long. The V and J ends lost 5 bases and 5 bases respectively, with 27 bases between them. Per the germline V gene, CDR1 is PRHDT and CDR2 is FYEKMQ (reference sequence). The CDR3 bases are TGTGCCAGCAGCGCCTGGTCCGGGACTCCCGATTGGGGGAATGAAAAACTGTTTTTT. It specifies CASSAWSGTPDWGNEKLFF.

The chain employs TRBV15 and TRBJ2-5; TRBD1 matches 9 bases. The CDR3 runs to 13 residues. The germline gives CDR1 LNHNV, CDR2 YYDKDF (reference sequence). Trimming at V came to 3 bases and at J to 4 bases, leaving 0 bases not matched to a gene. CDR3 DNA sequence: TGTGCCACCAGCAGGGACAGGGGAGAGACCCAGTACTTC. Encoded protein: CATSRDRGETQYF.

The chain has TRBV5-1 and TRBJ1-2; no reliable D call. Germline CDR1 is SGHRS and CDR2 is YFSETQ. The CDR3 is made up of 13 amino acids. Trimming shortened V by 2 bases and J by 2 bases, and 7 bases separated the two germline ends. The CDR3 sequence: CASSLEGNYGYTF. CDR3 DNA sequence: TGCGCCAGCAGCTTAGAGGGCAACTATGGCTACACCTTC.

The CDR3 here is CASSTQRTGGKYGYTF. DNA for the CDR3: TGTGCCAGTAGTACTCAACGGACAGGGGGCAAGTATGGCTACACCTTC. The chain carries TRBV19 and TRBJ1-2, with TRBD1 matching 11 bases. There are 16 residues in the CDR3. V dropped 4 bases and J dropped 5; count of bases not matched to a gene: 9. Germline V gene lookup returns CDR1 LNHDA and CDR2 SQIVND (reference sequence).

The gene calls are TRBV27 and TRBJ2-7; D not certain. The V end was cut by 4 bases, the J end by 3 bases, with 7 bases between. CDR3 length: 12 residues. Germline CDR1 and CDR2: MNHEY and SMNVEV (reference sequence). The CDR3 DNA follows: TGTGCCAGCAGTTGGGGAAACTACGAGCAGTACTTC. It encodes CASSWGNYEQYF.

The chain couples TRBV25-1 to TRBJ1-2; perhaps TRBD1 as D (6 bases). Germline V gene sequence: CDR1 MGHDK, CDR2 SYGVNS. CDR3 length equals 12 residues. The germline V and J ends were trimmed by 7 bases and 8 bases, with 14 bases remaining between them. CDR3 bases: TGTGCCAGCACCAAGGGGGGCGCGGGCTACACCTTC. It specifies CASTKGGAGYTF.

This clone was observed a handful of times. The V and J genes are TRBV28 and TRBJ2-7, with 11 nucleotides matching TRBD1. This CDR3 contains 14 residues. Per germline, CDR1 MDHEN and CDR2 SYDVKM. V shed 5 bases and J 4 bases; nucleotides not matched to a gene: 4. Written as DNA, the CDR3 is TGTGCCAGCAGTGAGGACAGGGGGCTATACGAGCAGTACTTC. Translating gives CASSEDRGLYEQYF.

The chain has TRBV2 and TRBJ2-3, with a weak D call TRBD2 (6 bases). Germline loops: CDR1 SNHLY, CDR2 FYNNEI. Trimming cost V 2 bases and J 5 bases, with 23 bases left between them. This CDR3 comprises 18 residues. In DNA form, the CDR3 reads TGTGCCAGCAGTGAAAGAGGTCTAGCGATGGGATGGATAGATACGCAGTATTTT. This codes for CASSERGLAMGWIDTQYF.

This clone was counted only a few times. The chain combines TRBV10-3 with TRBJ2-6; D not resolved. The V and J ends lost 6 bases and 2 bases respectively, with 8 bases between them. This CDR3 comprises 14 residues. The germline gives CDR1 ENHRY, CDR2 SYGVKD. CDR3 amino acids: CAIRRMAGANVLTF. CDR3 DNA: TGTGCCATCAGGCGGATGGCTGGGGCCAACGTCCTGACTTTC.

This clone was seen more than once but under ten times. V gene TRBV28 combines with J gene TRBJ2-1; D is unclear. The ends were cut back, 4 bases at V and 5 bases at J, with 15 bases in the middle. Germline values: CDR1 MDHEN, CDR2 SYDVKM. This CDR3 comprises 15 residues. The CDR3 sequence: CASSSAGSLNNEQFF. CDR3 sequence (DNA): TGTGCCAGCAGTTCCGCAGGTTCCTTAAACAATGAGCAGTTCTTC.

This chain connects TRBV18 to TRBJ1-1; TRBD1 matches 9 bases. Trimming at V came to 7 bases and at J to 0 bases, leaving 3 bases not matched to a gene. CDR3 length equals 14 residues. Germline assignment: CDR1 KGHSH and CDR2 LQKENI. In DNA form, the CDR3 reads TGTGCCAGCTTAGGACAGGGGATGAACACTGAAGCTTTCTTT. Encoded protein: CASLGQGMNTEAFF.

This clone was recorded a few times. This sequence joins TRBV11-2 and TRBJ2-7; D is possibly TRBD1 (5 bases). The CDR3 consists of 12 residues. V gave up 5 bases and J gave up 4 bases, with 9 bases separating them. Germline V gene lookup returns CDR1 SGHAT and CDR2 FQNNGV. DNA of the CDR3: TGTGCCAGCAGCCGAGACAGATACGAGCAGTACTTC. It is translated as CASSRDRYEQYF.

This clone has only a few counts. This chain connects TRBV10-2 to TRBJ1-2; D not certain. V lost 5 bases and J 8 bases, leaving 9 bases between the germline ends. The CDR3 is 11 amino acids. Germline V gene lookup returns CDR1 WSHSY and CDR2 SAAADI. This CDR3 is CASSNLVGYTF. For the CDR3, the DNA is TGCGCCAGCAGTAATCTAGTCGGCTACACCTTC.